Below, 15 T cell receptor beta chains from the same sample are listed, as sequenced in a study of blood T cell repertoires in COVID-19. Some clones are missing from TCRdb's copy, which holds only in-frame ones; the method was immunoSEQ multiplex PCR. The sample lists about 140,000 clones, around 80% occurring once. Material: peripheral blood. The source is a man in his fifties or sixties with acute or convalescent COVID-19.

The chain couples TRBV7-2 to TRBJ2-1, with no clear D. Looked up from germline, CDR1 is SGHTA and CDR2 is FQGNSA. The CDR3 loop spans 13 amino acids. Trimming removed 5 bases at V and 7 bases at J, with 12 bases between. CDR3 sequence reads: CASSARNGNEQFF. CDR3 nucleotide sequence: TGTGCCAGCAGCGCGAGGAATGGAAATGAGCAGTTCTTC.

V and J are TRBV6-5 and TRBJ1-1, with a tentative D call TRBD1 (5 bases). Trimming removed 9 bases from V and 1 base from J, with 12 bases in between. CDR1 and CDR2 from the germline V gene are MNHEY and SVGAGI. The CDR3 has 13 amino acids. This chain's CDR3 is CASQFQGNTEAFF. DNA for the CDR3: TGTGCCAGTCAATTCCAGGGGAACACTGAAGCTTTCTTT.

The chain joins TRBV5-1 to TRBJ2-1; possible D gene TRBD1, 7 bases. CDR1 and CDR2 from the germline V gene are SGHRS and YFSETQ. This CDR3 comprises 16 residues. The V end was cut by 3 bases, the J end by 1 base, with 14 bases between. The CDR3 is CASSYRGGVSYNEQFF. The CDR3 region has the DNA TGCGCCAGCAGCTACAGGGGCGGGGTATCCTACAATGAGCAGTTCTTC.

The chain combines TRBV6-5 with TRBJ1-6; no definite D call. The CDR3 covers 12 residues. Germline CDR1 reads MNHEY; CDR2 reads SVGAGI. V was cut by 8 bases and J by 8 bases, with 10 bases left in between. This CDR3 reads CASALSDSPLHF. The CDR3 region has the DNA TGTGCCAGCGCCCTATCGGATTCACCCCTCCACTTT.

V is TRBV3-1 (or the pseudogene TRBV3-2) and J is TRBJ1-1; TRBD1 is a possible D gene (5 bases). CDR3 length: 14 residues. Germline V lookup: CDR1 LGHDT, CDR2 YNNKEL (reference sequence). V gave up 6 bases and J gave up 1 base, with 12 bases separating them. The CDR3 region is CASSSWGGNTEAFF. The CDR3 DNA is TGTGCCAGCAGTTCCTGGGGGGGGAACACTGAAGCTTTCTTT.

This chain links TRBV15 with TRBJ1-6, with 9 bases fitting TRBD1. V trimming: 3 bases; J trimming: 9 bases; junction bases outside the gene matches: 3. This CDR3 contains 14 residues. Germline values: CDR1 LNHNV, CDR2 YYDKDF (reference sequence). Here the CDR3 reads CATSRNRGPSPLHF. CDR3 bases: TGTGCCACCAGCAGGAACAGGGGGCCTTCACCCCTCCACTTT.

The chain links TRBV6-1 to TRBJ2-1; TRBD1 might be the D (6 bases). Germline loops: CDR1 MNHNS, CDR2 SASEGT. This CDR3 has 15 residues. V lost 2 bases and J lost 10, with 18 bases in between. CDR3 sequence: CASSEFRGQPGEQFF. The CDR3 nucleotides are TGTGCCAGCAGTGAATTTCGAGGACAGCCAGGGGAGCAGTTCTTC.

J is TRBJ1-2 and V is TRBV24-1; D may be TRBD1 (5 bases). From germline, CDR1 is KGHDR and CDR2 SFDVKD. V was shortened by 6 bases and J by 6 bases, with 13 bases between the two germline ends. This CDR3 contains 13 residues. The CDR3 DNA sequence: TGTGCCACCAGTACCGGGACTGAGCATGGCTACACCTTC. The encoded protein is CATSTGTEHGYTF.

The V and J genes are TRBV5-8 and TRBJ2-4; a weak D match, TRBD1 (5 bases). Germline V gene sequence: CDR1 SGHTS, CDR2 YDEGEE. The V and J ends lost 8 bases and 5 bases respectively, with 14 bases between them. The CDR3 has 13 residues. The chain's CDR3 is CASGAAFENIQYF. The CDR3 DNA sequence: TGTGCCAGTGGGGCGGCATTTGAAAACATTCAGTACTTC.

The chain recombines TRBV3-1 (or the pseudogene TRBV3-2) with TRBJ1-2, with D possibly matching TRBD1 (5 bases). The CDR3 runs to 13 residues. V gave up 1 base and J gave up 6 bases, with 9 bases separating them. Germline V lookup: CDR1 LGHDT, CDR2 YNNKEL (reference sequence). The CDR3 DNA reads TGTGCCAGCAGCCAAGTTGCAGGGAATGGCTACACCTTC. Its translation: CASSQVAGNGYTF.

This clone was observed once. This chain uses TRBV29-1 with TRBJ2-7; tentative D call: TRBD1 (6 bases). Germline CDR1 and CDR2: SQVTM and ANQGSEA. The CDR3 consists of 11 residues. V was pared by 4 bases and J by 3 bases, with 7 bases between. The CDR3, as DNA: TGCAGCGTTGTACAGGGCTACGAGCAGTACTTC. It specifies CSVVQGYEQYF.

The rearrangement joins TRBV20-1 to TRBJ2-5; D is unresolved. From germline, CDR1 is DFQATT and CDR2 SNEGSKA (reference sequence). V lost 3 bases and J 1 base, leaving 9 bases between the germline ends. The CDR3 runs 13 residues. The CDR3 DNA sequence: TGCAGTGCTAGTCCCGGCGGCCAAGAGACCCAGTACTTC. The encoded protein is CSASPGGQETQYF.

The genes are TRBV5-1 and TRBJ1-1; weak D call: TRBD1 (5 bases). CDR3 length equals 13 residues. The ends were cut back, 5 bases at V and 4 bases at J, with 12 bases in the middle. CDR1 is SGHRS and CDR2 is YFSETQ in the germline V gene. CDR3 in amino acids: CASSDSGGTEAFF. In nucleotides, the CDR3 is TGCGCCAGCAGTGACTCGGGGGGCACTGAAGCTTTCTTT.

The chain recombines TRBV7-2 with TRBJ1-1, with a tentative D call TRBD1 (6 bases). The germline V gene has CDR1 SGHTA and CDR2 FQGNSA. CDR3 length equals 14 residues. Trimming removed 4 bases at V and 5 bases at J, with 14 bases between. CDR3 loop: CASSYGGRWTEAFF. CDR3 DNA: TGTGCCAGCAGCTACGGGGGGCGATGGACTGAAGCTTTCTTT.

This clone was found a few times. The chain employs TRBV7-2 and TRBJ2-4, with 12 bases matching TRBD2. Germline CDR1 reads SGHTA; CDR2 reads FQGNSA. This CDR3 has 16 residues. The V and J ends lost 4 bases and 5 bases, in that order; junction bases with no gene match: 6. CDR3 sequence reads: CASSSSSGRAENIQYF. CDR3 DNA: TGTGCCAGCAGCTCCTCTAGCGGGAGGGCTGAAAACATTCAGTACTTC.